These 28 T cell receptor beta chains were sequenced from one sample in a study of blood T cell repertoires in COVID-19. The assay was immunoSEQ multiplex PCR, and TCRdb's table has in-frame clones only and misses some. The sample includes hundreds of thousands of clones, about 85% of them seen just once. Sequenced: peripheral blood. The receptors stem from a man in his thirties or forties with active or convalescent COVID-19.

The chain uses TRBV9 and TRBJ2-7; 9 nucleotides align to TRBD1. V was clipped by 0 bases and J by 4 bases; unmatched bases: 2. The CDR3 covers 14 residues. CDR1 is SGDLS and CDR2 is YYNGEE in the germline V gene. For the CDR3, the DNA is TGTGCCAGCAGCGTAGCCGACAGGGGGTACGAGCAGTACTTC. It yields the protein CASSVADRGYEQYF.

This sequence joins TRBV7-9 and TRBJ1-6; D gene uncertain. Germline assignment: CDR1 SEHNR and CDR2 FQNEAQ (reference sequence). V was clipped by 5 bases and J by 7 bases, with 6 bases between them. The CDR3 is made up of 12 amino acids. The CDR3 DNA follows: TGTGCCAGCAGCCTTGAGAATTCACCCCTCCACTTT. This translates into CASSLENSPLHF.

This chain uses TRBV6-6 with TRBJ2-2, with 7 bases fitting TRBD2. The length of the CDR3 is 14 residues. J lost 6 bases, V lost 9 bases, and 10 bases had no gene match. CDR1 is MNHNY and CDR2 is SVGAGI in the germline V gene (reference sequence). The CDR3 coding sequence is TGTGCCAGTACTAGCGAGCTTTCCGCCGGGGAGCTGTTTTTT. Protein sequence: CASTSELSAGELFF.

The V call is TRBV28, the J call TRBJ2-1; 7 nucleotides match TRBD2. This CDR3 has 19 amino acids. Germline V gene lookup returns CDR1 MDHEN and CDR2 SYDVKM. V shed 3 bases and J 5 bases; nucleotides not matched to a gene: 19. CDR3 bases: TGTGCCAGCAGTTTTTCCACCGGGGCGGGGGAGACTCTAAACAATGAGCAGTTCTTC. It codes for CASSFSTGAGETLNNEQFF.

The rearrangement uses TRBV11-2 and TRBJ2-1; TRBD2 agrees at 15 bases. The CDR3 consists of 17 residues. Germline V gives CDR1 SGHAT, CDR2 FQNNGV. After removal of 0 bases from V and 10 bases from J, the junction contained 7 bases not matched to a gene. The CDR3 DNA is TGTGCCAGCAGCTTAGATCGGAGGACTAGCGGGAGGGGGGAGCAGTTCTTC. Translating gives CASSLDRRTSGRGEQFF. Full variable domain (missing parts from reference TRBV11-2 and TRBJ2-1): EAGVAQSPRYKIIEKRQSVAFWCNPISGHATLYWYQQILGQGPKLLIQFQNNGVVDDSQLPKDRFSAERLKGVDSTLKIQPAKLEDSAVYLCASSLDRRTSGRGEQFFGPGTRLTVL.

This chain uses TRBV3-1 (or the pseudogene TRBV3-2) with TRBJ1-2, with D possibly being TRBD1 (6 bases). CDR3 length equals 17 residues. The germline V gene encodes CDR1 LGHDT and CDR2 YNNKEL (reference sequence). With 1 base removed from V and 6 bases from J, the gap between germline ends came to 21 bases. The CDR3 spells CASSQVLQGGGIDGYTF. The CDR3 DNA reads TGTGCCAGCAGCCAAGTCCTACAGGGTGGTGGGATCGATGGCTACACCTTC.

The J gene is TRBJ1-1, the V gene TRBV7-2; 9 positions agree with TRBD1. In germline, CDR1 is SGHTA, CDR2 FQGNSA. The CDR3 has 15 amino acids. V gave up 5 bases and J gave up 1 base; unmatched junction bases: 5. CDR3 in DNA: TGTGCCAGCAGCAGAGACAGGGGGGCGAACACTGAAGCTTTCTTT. It yields the protein CASSRDRGANTEAFF. The complete variable domain, with remaining parts taken from reference TRBV7-2 and TRBJ1-1, reads GAGVSQSPSNKVTEKGKDVELRCDPISGHTALYWYRQSLGQGLEFLIYFQGNSAPDKSGLPSDRFSAERTGGSVSTLTIQRTQQEDSAVYLCASSRDRGANTEAFFGQGTRLTVV.

This clone was counted many times. The chain has TRBV28 and TRBJ1-2; 8 nucleotides match TRBD1. Losses at the gene ends were 5 bases for V and 4 bases for J; bases not matched to a gene: 6. The CDR3 spans 14 residues. Germline CDR1 MDHEN, CDR2 SYDVKM. The DNA for the CDR3 is TGTGCCAGCAGTCTGGACAGGGTGAGCTATGGCTACACCTTC. Its protein is CASSLDRVSYGYTF.

This chain links TRBV18 with TRBJ2-6; D is unresolved. This CDR3 region has 16 residues. Between the trimmed V and J ends, which lost 0 bases and 0 bases, there was a span of 6 bases. CDR1 and CDR2 (germline): KGHSH, LQKENI. CDR3 loop: CASSPPPNSGANVLTF. CDR3 nucleotides: TGTGCCAGCTCACCACCTCCTAACTCTGGGGCCAACGTCCTGACTTTC.

A note on this clone: The sample carries other DNA sequences with the same CDR3. The chain employs TRBV5-8 and TRBJ2-3, with 10 nucleotides matching TRBD2. Trimming took 0 bases from V and 5 from J; bases not matched to a gene: 6. The CDR3 is made up of 16 amino acids. CDR1 is SGHTS and CDR2 is YDEGEE in the germline V gene. This CDR3 reads CASSLVLAGGGDTQYF. CDR3 DNA: TGTGCCAGCAGCTTGGTCTTAGCGGGGGGCGGAGATACGCAGTATTTT.

The V call is TRBV7-2, the J call TRBJ2-1; no reliable D call. The V and J ends lost 3 bases and 8 bases respectively, with 8 bases between them. This CDR3 spans 12 amino acids. Germline CDR1 reads SGHTA; CDR2 reads FQGNSA. The CDR3 sequence is CASSFLGHEQFF. Here the CDR3 DNA reads TGTGCCAGCAGCTTCCTAGGCCATGAGCAGTTCTTC.

A few counts support this clone. V gene TRBV30 combines with J gene TRBJ1-6; D gene unclear. V lost 2 bases to trimming and J lost 10 bases, with 12 bases between them. The CDR3 has 13 residues. Germline V gene sequence: CDR1 GTSNPN, CDR2 SVGIG (reference sequence). CDR3 amino acids: CAWSPHDTSPLHF. In nucleotides, the CDR3 is TGTGCCTGGAGTCCCCATGACACATCACCCCTCCACTTT.

This chain joins TRBV7-6 and TRBJ2-5; 11 bases match TRBD2. This CDR3 contains 16 residues. Germline V gene data show CDR1 as SGHVS and CDR2 as FNYEAQ. J lost 4 bases, V lost 5 bases, and 9 bases had no gene match. The CDR3 DNA sequence: TGTGCCAGCAGCCGGCGGATAGCGGGAGGGCTAGAGACCCAGTACTTC. Encoded protein: CASSRRIAGGLETQYF.

Only a few counts were recorded for this clone. The V gene is TRBV19, the J gene TRBJ1-2; TRBD1 aligns across 10 bases. The junction had 10 bases not matched to a gene; V was cut back by 4 bases and J by 5 bases. Germline CDR1 LNHDA, CDR2 SQIVND (reference sequence). The CDR3 runs to 16 residues. The CDR3 DNA follows: TGTGCCAGTAGTACCTTAGCTGGGACAGGGGCTTATGGCTACACCTTC. Translation gives CASSTLAGTGAYGYTF.

V gene TRBV19 combines with J gene TRBJ1-5; possibly TRBD1 for D (6 bases). CDR3 length: 14 residues. V lost 3 bases and J lost 6, with 12 bases in between. From germline, CDR1 is LNHDA and CDR2 SQIVND (reference sequence). DNA for the CDR3: TGTGCCAGTAGTATCGGGGGGGCGAGTCAGCCCCAGCATTTT. Its translation: CASSIGGASQPQHF. The full variable domain, its missing parts supplied by reference TRBV19 and TRBJ1-5, is DGGITQSPKYLFRKEGQNVTLSCEQNLNHDAMYWYRQDPGQGLRLIYYSQIVNDFQKGDIAEGYSVSREKKESFPLTVTSAQKNPTAFYLCASSIGGASQPQHFGDGTRLSIL.

The count of this clone is one. The V call is TRBV28, the J call TRBJ1-5; D uncertain. The germline V gene encodes CDR1 MDHEN and CDR2 SYDVKM. This CDR3 has 15 amino acids. V was pared by 3 bases and J by 0 bases, with 9 bases between. The CDR3 DNA follows: TGTGCCAGCAGTTTTATCGGGAATAGCAATCAGCCCCAGCATTTT. This translates into CASSFIGNSNQPQHF.

CDR3 sequence (DNA): TGTGCCAGCTCACCGATGACAGGGTATAATTCACCCCTCCACTTT. Its translation is CASSPMTGYNSPLHF. The V and J genes are TRBV18 and TRBJ1-6; TRBD1 matches at 7 bases. V lost 3 bases and J lost 4; bases outside the gene matches: 3. CDR3 length: 15 amino acids. Looked up from germline, CDR1 is KGHSH and CDR2 is LQKENI.

The table lists this clone with a few counts. The genes are TRBV12-3 or TRBV12-4 and TRBJ1-2, with TRBD1 matching over 7 bases. J gave up 8 bases and V 6 bases, and 6 bases lay outside the gene matches. The CDR3 loop spans 12 amino acids. The CDR3 sequence: CASRVTGAGYTF. Written as DNA, the CDR3 is TGTGCCAGCAGGGTAACAGGGGCCGGCTACACCTTC.

The chain joins TRBV6-5 to TRBJ1-2; D may be TRBD1 (5 bases). Trimming removed 6 bases from V and 8 bases from J, with 16 bases in between. CDR3 length equals 13 residues. Germline CDR1 is MNHEY and CDR2 is SVGAGI. CDR3 bases: TGTGCCAGCAGGCCTCCCAGGGCTTTAGGCTACACCTTC. This encodes CASRPPRALGYTF.

The rearrangement joins TRBV7-9 to TRBJ1-4, with 8 bases identical to TRBD1. This CDR3 has 15 amino acids. Germline CDR1 SEHNR, CDR2 FQNEAQ (reference sequence). V was clipped by 2 bases and J by 5 bases; unmatched bases: 4. The CDR3 sequence: CASSLTGGTNEKLFF. The CDR3 DNA sequence: TGTGCCAGCAGCTTAACAGGGGGAACAAATGAAAAACTGTTTTTT.

The chain is built from TRBV11-1 and TRBJ2-1; 7 positions match TRBD2. With 5 bases clipped from V and 5 bases from J, the junction kept 9 bases outside the gene matches. This CDR3 contains 15 residues. The V gene's germline CDR1 is SGHAT and CDR2 FQDESV (reference sequence). The CDR3 is CASSPHREEDNEQFF. CDR3 nucleotides: TGTGCCAGCAGCCCTCACCGGGAGGAGGACAATGAGCAGTTCTTC.

The V gene is TRBV28, the J gene TRBJ2-3; D may be TRBD2 (6 bases). Per the germline V gene, CDR1 is MDHEN and CDR2 is SYDVKM. Trimming removed 3 bases at V and 4 bases at J, with 17 bases between. CDR3 length equals 16 residues. CDR3 sequence (DNA): TGTGCCAGCAGTTTTAGGTCCCCGGGGGTCGCAGATACGCAGTATTTT. Protein product: CASSFRSPGVADTQYF.

The chain links TRBV19 to TRBJ1-1, with D uncertain. Looked up from germline, CDR1 is LNHDA and CDR2 is SQIVND (reference sequence). Trimming took 3 bases from V and 0 from J, leaving 11 bases between them. This CDR3 is built from 15 residues. CDR3: CASSMPGLLNTEAFF. The CDR3 nucleotides read TGTGCCAGTAGTATGCCTGGGCTTCTGAACACTGAAGCTTTCTTT.

This chain links TRBV6-5 with TRBJ2-1, with a tentative D call TRBD1 (6 bases). Trimming shortened V by 0 bases and J by 12 bases, and 21 bases separated the two germline ends. Germline CDR1 and CDR2: MNHEY and SVGAGI. There are 16 residues in the CDR3. This CDR3 reads CASSYSHRDTFRGQFF. The CDR3 coding sequence is TGTGCCAGCAGTTACTCTCATCGGGACACCTTTCGGGGGCAGTTCTTC.

The chain combines TRBV5-6 with TRBJ1-4, with D uncertain. Trimming cost V 1 base and J 6 bases, with 10 bases left between them. The germline CDR1 and CDR2 sequences are SGHDT and YYEEEE. CDR3 length: 14 residues. CDR3 sequence reads: CASSLFFGDEKLFF. The CDR3 bases are TGTGCCAGCAGCTTGTTTTTCGGGGATGAAAAACTGTTTTTT. The full variable domain, its missing parts supplied by reference TRBV5-6 and TRBJ1-4, is DAGVTQSPTHLIKTRGQQVTLRCSPKSGHDTVSWYQQALGQGPQFIFQYYEEEERQRGNFPDRFSGHQFPNYSSELNVNALLLGDSALYLCASSLFFGDEKLFFGSGTQLSVL.

The chain combines TRBV7-2 with TRBJ1-6, with D perhaps TRBD1 (5 bases). The V end was cut by 5 bases, the J end by 7 bases, with 15 bases between. This CDR3 has 15 amino acids. The germline V gene encodes CDR1 SGHTA and CDR2 FQGNSA. The CDR3 loop reads CASSPRGSGNSPLHF. The CDR3 nucleotides are TGTGCCAGCAGCCCCCGGGGGTCGGGGAATTCACCCCTCCACTTT.

The chain carries TRBV6-5 and TRBJ1-2; TRBD1 agrees at 7 bases. Unmatched junction bases numbered 5, after V lost 5 bases and J lost 2 bases. There are 14 residues in the CDR3. Germline CDR1 reads MNHEY; CDR2 reads SVGAGI. The CDR3 coding sequence is TGTGCCAGCAGTCGGGCGACAGGGAACTATGGCTACACCTTC. Translating it yields CASSRATGNYGYTF.

The J gene is TRBJ1-2, the V gene TRBV29-1; D is possibly TRBD1 (5 bases). V was cut by 6 bases and J by 3 bases, with 11 bases left in between. The CDR3 is made up of 12 amino acids. Germline CDR1 is SQVTM and CDR2 is ANQGSEA. The CDR3 coding sequence is TGCAGCGTACGGACAAGCTACTATGGCTACACCTTC. Translating it yields CSVRTSYYGYTF.